This passage covers 6 T cell receptor beta chains from one sample sequenced in a study of OX40 agonist ivuxolimab in advanced cancers. Sequenced by immunoSEQ multiplex PCR; TCRdb stores in-frame clones only, minus some. The repertoire consists of 60,000 or so clones, with around 93% occurring once and the leading ten covering roughly 20%. The starting material was CD4+ or CD8+ T cells sorted from blood, obtained in a trial of the OX40 agonist ivuxolimab. The receptors were sampled from an adult with an advanced solid tumor such as melanoma, head and neck, liver or kidney cancer.

This chain links TRBV19 with TRBJ1-2, with a possible D match to TRBD1 (5 bases). The germline V gene encodes CDR1 LNHDA and CDR2 SQIVND (reference sequence). Trimming stripped 5 bases from V and 2 bases from J, with 18 bases between. This CDR3 spans 16 amino acids. CDR3: CASSLSGTTPNYGYTF. CDR3 coding DNA: TGTGCCAGTAGTTTATCCGGGACTACACCAAACTATGGCTACACCTTC.

The sample holds a few counts of this clone. This sequence joins TRBV5-1 and TRBJ2-5; the D is unclear. Germline V gene sequence: CDR1 SGHRS, CDR2 YFSETQ. V lost 0 bases and J 0 bases, leaving 6 bases between the germline ends. CDR3 size: 14 residues. The DNA of the CDR3 is TGCGCCAGCAGCTTGGCTTTGGACCAAGAGACCCAGTACTTC. Its protein product is CASSLALDQETQYF.

The chain has TRBV4-2 and TRBJ1-5; D remains unclear. V was pared by 0 bases and J by 1 base, with 7 bases between. Germline loops: CDR1 LGHNA, CDR2 YNFKEQ. This CDR3 comprises 15 residues. For the CDR3, the DNA is TGTGCCAGCAGCCAAGAAGACCACAGCAATCAGCCCCAGCATTTT. Translating it yields CASSQEDHSNQPQHF.

V usage is TRBV4-2 and J usage is TRBJ1-1; unclear D gene. Trimming cost V 6 bases and J 8 bases, with 22 bases left between them. In germline, CDR1 is LGHNA, CDR2 YNFKEQ. The CDR3 sequence is 15 residues long. CDR3 bases: TGTGCCAGCAGGATAAGAGGGCGCGTAGATTCCGAAGCTTTCTTT. Translating gives CASRIRGRVDSEAFF.

The V and J genes are TRBV7-2 and TRBJ2-7; D is unresolved. Germline CDR1 SGHTA, CDR2 FQGNSA. The CDR3 extends over 14 amino acids. The V and J ends lost 3 bases and 1 base respectively, with 10 bases between them. The CDR3 loop reads CASSFPRLSYEQYF. The CDR3 DNA sequence: TGTGCCAGCAGCTTCCCTCGTCTTTCCTACGAGCAGTACTTC.

This clone has only a few counts. The V and J genes are TRBV10-1 and TRBJ2-7; unclear D gene. The CDR3 is made up of 13 amino acids. CDR1 WNHNN and CDR2 SYGVQD come from the germline V gene (reference sequence). V was pared by 2 bases and J by 0 bases, with 5 bases between. CDR3 sequence: CASSEPSSYEQYF. The DNA for the CDR3 is TGCGCCAGCAGTGAGCCCAGCTCCTACGAGCAGTACTTC.